This section outlines one TCR beta chain sequence together with its context. As processed by the authors: Quantification of nucleated cells was approximated via reference gene primer amplification. Profiled with immunoSEQ multiplex PCR; TCRdb holds only in-frame clones, not every one. D and trimming come from the DNA, and the V and J calls and clone size come from that table. The sample lists tens of thousands of clones, 80% to 85% occurring once. The sample originates from a study of blood T cell repertoires in COVID-19. About the study: Whether acute or convalescent, the COVID-19 samples came from the United States, Italy and Spain.

The sequenced material came from peripheral blood. The TCR originated in a human donor in a cohort sampled during active COVID-19.

The CDR3 region has the DNA TGTGCCAGCAGCGTAGGTCCTAGCGGTTCCTACGAGCAGTACTTC. This encodes CASSVGPSGSYEQYF. V is TRBV9 and J is TRBJ2-7; TRBD2 matches at 7 bases. Trimming cost V 0 bases and J 1 base; bases outside gene matches: 4. Germline lookup yields CDR1 SGDLS and CDR2 YYNGEE. The CDR3 sequence is 15 residues long.